The 29 T cell receptor beta chains in this list originate from one sample, sequenced in a study of control samples from healthy donors and cancer patients. Profiled with immunoSEQ multiplex PCR; TCRdb holds only in-frame clones, not every one. Among 400,000 to 500,000 clones listed, roughly 90% were seen once. Sequenced material: PBMCs. The receptors were sampled from a man aged 35-49 years with head and neck cancer.

The chain employs TRBV29-1 and TRBJ1-4, with a tentative D call TRBD1 (6 bases). CDR3 size: 19 residues. Trimming took off 8 bases at V and 2 bases at J, with 30 bases between the two ends. Germline V gene lookup returns CDR1 SQVTM and CDR2 ANQGSEA. The CDR3 DNA reads TGCAGCTTCCCGCCCCCACAGGGACGCTTGGGCCCCACTAATGAAAAACTGTTTTTT. Encoded protein: CSFPPPQGRLGPTNEKLFF.

The rearrangement uses TRBV6-5 and TRBJ2-5; 9 bases line up with TRBD2. V shed 2 bases, J shed 2 bases, and the junction held 3 bases outside the gene matches. This CDR3 is 15 amino acids long. Per the germline V gene, CDR1 is MNHEY and CDR2 is SVGAGI. The CDR3 region has the DNA TGTGCCAGCAGTTACCTAGCGGGACGACAAGAGACCCAGTACTTC. Amino acids: CASSYLAGRQETQYF.

This clone was seen only a few times. The chain uses TRBV7-9 and TRBJ1-1; weak D call: TRBD1 (6 bases). V was pared by 0 bases and J by 8 bases, with 13 bases between. Germline V gene sequence: CDR1 SEHNR, CDR2 FQNEAQ (reference sequence). The CDR3 extends over 14 amino acids. The CDR3 DNA is TGTGCCAGCAGCTTAGCGAGGACAGCGGACGAAGCTTTCTTT. Amino acids: CASSLARTADEAFF.

V usage is TRBV3-1 (or the pseudogene TRBV3-2) and J usage is TRBJ1-2; no clear D. Trimming stripped 1 base from V and 8 bases from J, with 11 bases between. The CDR3 consists of 13 residues. Germline loops: CDR1 LGHDT, CDR2 YNNKEL (reference sequence). CDR3: CASSQVGVDGYTF. DNA of the CDR3: TGTGCCAGCAGCCAAGTTGGGGTTGACGGCTACACCTTC.

This clone was detected once. The V gene is TRBV28, the J gene TRBJ1-4, with 9 bases aligning to TRBD1. CDR1 is MDHEN and CDR2 is SYDVKM in the germline V gene. After removal of 4 bases from V and 5 bases from J, the junction contained 8 bases not matched to a gene. The CDR3 is 16 amino acids. The DNA of the CDR3 is TGTGCCAGCAGTTCCGGGACAGGGTATTTGAATGAAAAACTGTTTTTT. Encoded protein: CASSSGTGYLNEKLFF.

CDR3 nucleotides: TGTGCCAGCAGTGGGGTAGGGCAGGGCTCCTACGAGCAGTACTTC. It encodes CASSGVGQGSYEQYF. The chain links TRBV6-2 or TRBV6-3 to TRBJ2-7; D might be TRBD1 (5 bases). This CDR3 has 15 residues. Trimming cost V 5 bases and J 0 bases, with 14 bases left between them. CDR1 and CDR2 (germline): MNHEY, SVGEGT.

The chain carries TRBV5-6 and TRBJ2-5, with D unclear. CDR3 length: 15 amino acids. Per germline, CDR1 SGHDT and CDR2 YYEEEE. V was trimmed by 3 bases and J by 1 base, leaving 13 bases between them. CDR3 sequence reads: CASSSRRMSQETQYF. The CDR3 nucleotides read TGTGCCAGCAGCTCGAGACGGATGTCCCAAGAGACCCAGTACTTC.

The chain couples TRBV19 to TRBJ2-5; tentative D call: TRBD2 (5 bases). V was trimmed by 11 bases and J by 5 bases, leaving 18 bases between them. The V gene's germline CDR1 is LNHDA and CDR2 SQIVND (reference sequence). This CDR3 has 13 residues. The CDR3 sequence is CASGYEGGETQYF. The DNA for the CDR3 is TGTGCCTCGGGCTATGAGGGTGGGGAGACCCAGTACTTC.

This clone was seen more than once but under ten times. CDR3 DNA sequence: TGTGCCAGCAGCGTAGACGCCAGGGTGAACACTGAAGCTTTCTTT. Protein: CASSVDARVNTEAFF. This chain connects TRBV9 to TRBJ1-1, with a weak D call TRBD1 (5 bases). The CDR3 has 15 amino acids. The germline V and J ends were trimmed by 0 bases and 0 bases, with 9 bases remaining between them. Germline CDR1 is SGDLS and CDR2 is YYNGEE.

This rearrangement joins TRBV29-1 to TRBJ2-3; TRBD1 might be the D (6 bases). Germline-derived CDR1 and CDR2 are SQVTM and ANQGSEA. Trimming cost V 3 bases and J 3 bases, with 10 bases left between them. This CDR3 is 13 amino acids long. This chain's CDR3 is CSVESGQTDTQYF. Here the CDR3 DNA reads TGCAGCGTTGAGTCCGGACAGACAGATACGCAGTATTTT.

This clone was seen once. V gene TRBV7-2 combines with J gene TRBJ1-1, with 7 bases identical to TRBD1. This CDR3 has 15 amino acids. V lost 0 bases to trimming and J lost 0 bases; unmatched junction nucleotides: 1. CDR1 and CDR2 (germline): SGHTA, FQGNSA. Here the CDR3 DNA reads TGTGCCAGCAGCTTAGCCGGGACAGTGAACACTGAAGCTTTCTTT. Translation: CASSLAGTVNTEAFF.

The V call is TRBV5-1, the J call TRBJ2-7, with a tentative D call TRBD2 (6 bases). V lost 5 bases and J lost 4, with 19 bases in between. This CDR3 region has 15 residues. Germline-derived CDR1 and CDR2 are SGHRS and YFSETQ. CDR3 in amino acids: CASRVSAGLGYEQYF. The CDR3 nucleotides read TGCGCCAGCAGGGTTTCCGCGGGGTTAGGGTACGAGCAGTACTTC.

The chain carries TRBV18 and TRBJ1-5; D perhaps matches TRBD1 (6 bases). Trimming pared 4 bases from V and 6 bases from J, leaving 13 bases between. The CDR3 length is 14 residues. Germline loops: CDR1 KGHSH, CDR2 LQKENI. CDR3 loop: CASSRGGVIQPQHF. The CDR3 DNA follows: TGTGCCAGCTCACGAGGGGGAGTGATTCAGCCCCAGCATTTT. The variable domain in full, with the rest retrieved from reference TRBV18 and TRBJ1-5, is NAGVMQNPRHLVRRRGQEARLRCSPMKGHSHVYWYRQLPEEGLKFMVYLQKENIIDESGMPKERFSAEFPKEGPSILRIQQVVRGDSAAYFCASSRGGVIQPQHFGDGTRLSIL.

This clone was seen a handful of times. The chain joins TRBV5-1 to TRBJ1-1; D gene unclear. Trimming shortened V by 3 bases and J by 2 bases, and 14 bases separated the two germline ends. Germline V lookup: CDR1 SGHRS, CDR2 YFSETQ. The CDR3 runs 15 residues. The CDR3 is CASSSEGRGNTEAFF. The CDR3 DNA is TGCGCCAGCAGCTCGGAAGGGCGGGGAAACACTGAAGCTTTCTTT.

The CDR3 loop is CASSIQGDGVQYF. CDR3 nucleotide sequence: TGTGCCAGTAGTATACAGGGAGATGGCGTACAGTACTTC. V is TRBV19 and J is TRBJ2-5; D tentatively reads TRBD1 or TRBD2 (5 bases each). This CDR3 has 13 amino acids. In germline, CDR1 is LNHDA, CDR2 SQIVND (reference sequence). Trimming stripped 2 bases from V and 11 bases from J, with 15 bases between.

The V call is TRBV18, the J call TRBJ1-1; D is ambiguous. Germline CDR1 KGHSH, CDR2 LQKENI. This CDR3 is 18 amino acids long. Trimming pared 2 bases from V and 3 bases from J, leaving 22 bases between. CDR3 nucleotide sequence: TGTGCCAGCTCACCAATTGGGTCTTGGGTCCGTGGGGACACTGAAGCTTTCTTT. Translation gives CASSPIGSWVRGDTEAFF.

This chain uses TRBV27 with TRBJ1-5; D is unresolved. Germline values: CDR1 MNHEY, CDR2 SMNVEV (reference sequence). The CDR3 contains 15 residues. Trimming stripped 7 bases from V and 1 base from J, with 14 bases between. The CDR3, as DNA: TGTGCCAGCAAGATAACCGTCGGGAGCAATCAGCCCCAGCATTTT. Translated, it gives CASKITVGSNQPQHF.

The gene calls are TRBV18 and TRBJ2-1; D gene unclear. The V gene's germline CDR1 is KGHSH and CDR2 LQKENI. The V end was cut by 1 base, the J end by 1 base, with 11 bases between. This CDR3 has 16 residues. The CDR3 sequence: CASSPLKQSSYNEQFF. CDR3 coding DNA: TGTGCCAGCTCACCACTCAAACAGTCTTCCTACAATGAGCAGTTCTTC. Using reference TRBV18 and TRBJ2-1 for the parts outside the CDR3, the full variable domain is NAGVMQNPRHLVRRRGQEARLRCSPMKGHSHVYWYRQLPEEGLKFMVYLQKENIIDESGMPKERFSAEFPKEGPSILRIQQVVRGDSAAYFCASSPLKQSSYNEQFFGPGTRLTVL.

The chain couples TRBV5-5 to TRBJ2-7; D possibly matches TRBD1 or TRBD2 (5 bases each). Germline CDR1 SGHKS, CDR2 YYEKEE (reference sequence). V lost 2 bases and J lost 0, with 6 bases in between. This CDR3 is 13 amino acids long. CDR3 coding DNA: TGTGCCAGCAGCTTCGGGACCTCCTACGAGCAGTACTTC. Protein product: CASSFGTSYEQYF.

This chain links TRBV6-2 or TRBV6-3 with TRBJ2-3; 10 bases match TRBD2. V was pared by 3 bases and J by 2 bases, with 17 bases of the junction left unmatched. Germline-derived CDR1 and CDR2 are MNHEY and SVGEGT. The CDR3 loop spans 20 amino acids. CDR3 in amino acids: CASSYSRSSTSGVITDTQYF. CDR3 nucleotides: TGTGCCAGCAGTTATTCTCGCTCGTCAACTAGCGGGGTGATCACAGATACGCAGTATTTT.

The count of this clone is one. This rearrangement joins TRBV28 to TRBJ1-1; maybe TRBD1 (5 bases). CDR1 is MDHEN and CDR2 is SYDVKM in the germline V gene. The V end was cut by 3 bases, the J end by 4 bases, with 12 bases between. The CDR3 spans 14 residues. For the CDR3, the DNA is TGTGCCAGCAGTTTCACGTCGGGGGTCACTGAAGCTTTCTTT. Translated, it gives CASSFTSGVTEAFF.

V is TRBV18 and J is TRBJ2-6, with D tentatively TRBD1 (5 bases). With 2 bases removed from V and 4 bases from J, the gap between germline ends came to 12 bases. Per the germline V gene, CDR1 is KGHSH and CDR2 is LQKENI. The CDR3 runs 16 residues. CDR3 sequence: CASSPSWTYGANVLTF. The CDR3, as DNA: TGTGCCAGCTCACCATCATGGACATACGGGGCCAACGTCCTGACTTTC.

The V call is TRBV7-9, the J call TRBJ2-1; TRBD2 agrees at 11 bases. J lost 2 bases, V lost 5 bases, and 5 bases had no gene match. The CDR3 totals 16 residues. From germline, CDR1 is SEHNR and CDR2 FQNEAQ (reference sequence). CDR3 loop: CASSVGTSGTYNEQFF. CDR3 DNA: TGTGCCAGCAGCGTGGGGACTAGCGGAACCTACAATGAGCAGTTCTTC.

This clone was seen only a few times. V gene TRBV6-1 combines with J gene TRBJ2-1, with D maybe TRBD2 (7 bases). CDR3 length: 16 amino acids. CDR1 and CDR2 (germline): MNHNS, SASEGT. Trimming took off 4 bases at V and 1 base at J, with 14 bases between the two ends. CDR3 sequence: CASSGVEGGSYNEQFF. CDR3 coding DNA: TGTGCCAGCAGTGGTGTGGAGGGGGGGTCCTACAATGAGCAGTTCTTC.

The chain employs TRBV5-8 and TRBJ2-5, with D tentatively TRBD2 (6 bases). Germline CDR1 is SGHTS and CDR2 is YDEGEE. The germline V and J ends were trimmed by 1 base and 5 bases, with 21 bases remaining between them. The CDR3 totals 17 residues. In DNA, the CDR3 is TGTGCCAGCAGCTTGAATTTTTGGAGGGAGGAAGCGGAGACCCAGTACTTC. As protein: CASSLNFWREEAETQYF.

The chain has TRBV6-5 and TRBJ1-1; a possible D gene is TRBD1 (5 bases). Trimming shortened V by 7 bases and J by 4 bases, and 13 bases separated the two germline ends. CDR1 is MNHEY and CDR2 is SVGAGI in the germline V gene. The CDR3 is made up of 13 amino acids. The CDR3 loop is CASNEGWATEAFF. The CDR3 DNA reads TGTGCCAGCAACGAGGGGTGGGCCACTGAAGCTTTCTTT.

The rearrangement joins TRBV5-5 to TRBJ2-2, with 12 bases identical to TRBD2. The germline CDR1 and CDR2 sequences are SGHKS and YYEKEE (reference sequence). The CDR3 runs to 17 residues. V gave up 0 bases and J gave up 3 bases; unmatched junction bases: 3. The CDR3 bases are TGTGCCAGCAGCTTGGCCGGACTAGCGGGGTACACCGGGGAGCTGTTTTTT. It specifies CASSLAGLAGYTGELFF.

This clone showed up just once. The chain recombines TRBV7-3 with TRBJ2-1, with D possibly being TRBD1 or TRBD2 (6 bases each). V was trimmed by 4 bases and J by 9 bases, leaving 16 bases between them. This CDR3 comprises 14 residues. The V gene's germline CDR1 is SGHTA and CDR2 FQGTGA. CDR3 nucleotides: TGTGCCAGCAGCTCCCCGGCGGGGACACGTGAGCAGTTCTTC. This codes for CASSSPAGTREQFF.

The chain uses TRBV30 and TRBJ1-5; TRBD1 matches 8 bases. The CDR3 covers 13 residues. V shed 3 bases, J shed 6 bases, and the junction held 4 bases outside the gene matches. Germline V gives CDR1 GTSNPN, CDR2 SVGIG (reference sequence). The CDR3 here is CAWRDRGGQPQHF. Here the CDR3 DNA reads TGTGCCTGGAGAGACAGGGGAGGTCAGCCCCAGCATTTT. The complete variable domain, with remaining parts taken from reference TRBV30 and TRBJ1-5, reads SQTIHQWPATLVQPVGSPLSLECTVEGTSNPNLYWYRQAAGRGLQLLFYSVGIGQISSEVPQNLSASRPQDRQFILSSKKLLLSDSGFYLCAWRDRGGQPQHFGDGTRLSIL.